Below are 14 T cell receptor beta chains sequenced from a single sample in a study of T cell responses to AZD1222 COVID-19 vaccine. Produced via immunoSEQ multiplex PCR; TCRdb's table is partial and in-frame only. The profile shows 90,000 to 120,000 clones, more than 75% of them singletons. Sequencing was performed on peripheral blood, taken on day 0 of AZD1222 vaccination. These receptors were taken from an adult in good health.

The J gene is TRBJ1-1, the V gene TRBV7-8, with 10 bases that match TRBD1. Germline V gene lookup returns CDR1 SGHVS and CDR2 FQNEAQ. The CDR3 has 15 amino acids. The J segment lost 2 bases and the V segment lost 4 bases, leaving 4 bases of the junction unmatched. As DNA, the CDR3 is TGTGCCAGCAGCTGGCGGACAGGGGGTAACACTGAAGCTTTCTTT. Protein sequence: CASSWRTGGNTEAFF.

The V and J genes are TRBV3-1 (or the pseudogene TRBV3-2) and TRBJ2-5; 7 bases map to TRBD1. The junction had 7 bases not matched to a gene; V was cut back by 1 base and J by 5 bases. This CDR3 has 15 residues. CDR1 is LGHDT and CDR2 is YNNKEL in the germline V gene (reference sequence). As DNA, the CDR3 is TGTGCCAGCAGCCAAGCGGGACAGCGCGGGGAGACCCAGTACTTC. It specifies CASSQAGQRGETQYF.

The genes are TRBV7-9 and TRBJ1-1; 12 nucleotides line up with TRBD1. V shed 2 bases, J shed 7 bases, and the junction held 8 bases outside the gene matches. From germline, CDR1 is SEHNR and CDR2 FQNEAQ (reference sequence). This CDR3 spans 16 amino acids. This CDR3 reads CASSLSGTGGKIEAFF. CDR3 DNA: TGTGCCAGCAGCTTATCCGGGACAGGGGGCAAAATTGAAGCTTTCTTT.

The chain couples TRBV4-3 to TRBJ1-2; maybe TRBD1 (5 bases). This CDR3 region has 14 residues. Deletions cut 2 bases from V and 7 bases from J, with 14 bases between. The germline gives CDR1 LGHNA, CDR2 YSLEER. The DNA of the CDR3 is TGCGCCAGCAGCCAAAAGTTGGGGGAACTTGGCTACACCTTC. Protein sequence: CASSQKLGELGYTF.

The J gene is TRBJ1-2, the V gene TRBV6-5; tentative D call: TRBD1 (6 bases). From germline, CDR1 is MNHEY and CDR2 SVGAGI. The CDR3 has 15 amino acids. Trimming removed 0 bases from V and 8 bases from J, with 16 bases in between. CDR3 bases: TGTGCCAGCAGTTACTCGCCAAGACAGGTCGGCGGCTACACCTTC. It yields the protein CASSYSPRQVGGYTF.

The rearrangement links TRBV9 to TRBJ2-3; D might be TRBD2 (5 bases). Germline V CDR1 and CDR2: SGDLS, YYNGEE. The CDR3 has 15 amino acids. With 4 bases removed from V and 2 bases from J, the gap between germline ends came to 14 bases. The CDR3, as DNA: TGTGCCAGCAGCCTCCGGGGATATCACACAGATACGCAGTATTTT. Translating gives CASSLRGYHTDTQYF.

The chain links TRBV25-1 to TRBJ2-2; D possibly uses TRBD1 or TRBD2 (8 bases each). Germline V gene lookup returns CDR1 MGHDK and CDR2 SYGVNS. Trimming removed 5 bases from V and 3 bases from J, with 13 bases in between. This CDR3 contains 15 residues. The CDR3 loop is CASSRGGQDTGELFF. In DNA form, the CDR3 reads TGTGCCAGCAGTCGGGGGGGACAGGACACCGGGGAGCTGTTTTTT.

This clone occurred once. The chain carries TRBV5-1 and TRBJ2-5, with 9 bases fitting TRBD2. The CDR3 is 15 residues long. After removal of 5 bases from V and 0 bases from J, the junction contained 5 bases not matched to a gene. The germline gives CDR1 SGHRS, CDR2 YFSETQ. For the CDR3, the DNA is TGCGCCAGCAGTTTTAGCGGGGGAAACCAAGAGACCCAGTACTTC. Its protein is CASSFSGGNQETQYF.

This clone was detected only once. The V and J genes are TRBV5-1 and TRBJ2-7, with 11 bases lining up with TRBD1. The CDR3 spans 15 residues. Germline V lookup: CDR1 SGHRS, CDR2 YFSETQ. V dropped 4 bases and J dropped 4; count of bases not matched to a gene: 7. The CDR3 here is CASSPRDRGGYEQYF. In DNA, the CDR3 is TGCGCCAGCAGCCCCCGGGACAGGGGGGGATACGAGCAGTACTTC.

This rearrangement joins TRBV7-9 to TRBJ1-1; D is ambiguous. Between the trimmed V and J ends, which lost 1 base and 2 bases, there was a span of 17 bases. Germline CDR1 and CDR2: SEHNR and FQNEAQ (reference sequence). The CDR3 runs 17 residues. The CDR3 here is CASSLELGAPLNTEAFF. The CDR3 region has the DNA TGTGCCAGCAGCTTAGAGTTGGGAGCACCGCTAAACACTGAAGCTTTCTTT.

This chain connects TRBV11-2 to TRBJ1-2; a weak D match, TRBD1 (5 bases). The ends were cut back, 5 bases at V and 4 bases at J, with 17 bases in the middle. In germline, CDR1 is SGHAT, CDR2 FQNNGV. CDR3 length: 15 amino acids. Here the CDR3 DNA reads TGTGCCAGCAGCACAGGAGGGAGGGTCATCTATGGCTACACCTTC. Translation: CASSTGGRVIYGYTF.

The V gene is TRBV6-5, the J gene TRBJ2-2; TRBD2 might be the D (6 bases). Trimming left V 1 base short and J 5 bases short, with 11 bases between. CDR3 length equals 15 residues. Germline V gene sequence: CDR1 MNHEY, CDR2 SVGAGI. CDR3 DNA sequence: TGTGCCAGCAGTTACTGGGGGGTCTGGACCGGGGAGCTGTTTTTT. Translation: CASSYWGVWTGELFF.

The genes are TRBV29-1 and TRBJ2-2; 8 nucleotides align to TRBD2. The junction had 10 bases not matched to a gene; V was cut back by 7 bases and J by 6 bases. The CDR3 covers 14 residues. Germline CDR1 and CDR2: SQVTM and ANQGSEA. The CDR3 loop is CSASGGARAGELFF. DNA for the CDR3: TGCAGCGCTTCCGGGGGGGCAAGGGCCGGGGAGCTGTTTTTT.

This rearrangement joins TRBV7-2 to TRBJ2-7; 9 nucleotides agree with TRBD1. The germline V gene has CDR1 SGHTA and CDR2 FQGNSA. CDR3 length: 16 amino acids. The V gene end was trimmed by 5 bases and the J gene end by 3 bases; junction bases not matched to a gene: 11. The CDR3 nucleotides are TGTGCCAGCAGCGCATGGCCCGGGACAGGGTTCTACGAGCAGTACTTC. Translation: CASSAWPGTGFYEQYF.